Many counts were recorded for the clone carrying this TCR beta chain. Its target is unknown. This entry belongs to a study of blood T cells in healthy people across ages. Next came a second PCR, run for about 6 to 11 cycles, which used a sample-barcoded 5' primer along with a J-beta primer mix. Via MiXCR, TCRdb re-called the 5' RACE reads, giving one row per CDR3 protein. This sample yields around 900,000 distinct CDR3 sequences, of which about 28% are seen a single time; around 15% belongs to the top ten. Study-wide findings and caveats: Since the PBMCs were unsorted, naive and antigen-experienced cells could not be conclusively compared.

At least 7 million PBMCs were isolated per sample. V lost 2 bases and J lost 0; bases outside the gene matches: 6. This CDR3 has 17 amino acids. CDR1 and CDR2 (germline): MNHEY, SVGEGT. Source material: blood. V is TRBV6-2 or TRBV6-3 and J is TRBJ2-7; 11 nucleotides match TRBD2. This clonotype was obtained from an elderly woman in good health. The CDR3 loop is CASSYPGLADSSYEQYF. The CDR3, as DNA: TGTGCCAGCAGTTACCCGGGACTAGCGGACAGCTCCTACGAGCAGTACTTC.